This T cell receptor beta chain derives from a study of CD8+CD57+ T cells in acquired aplastic anemia. The patients chosen for sequencing had shown expansion of CD8+CD57+ cells (detected by flow cytometry). Genomic DNA, serving as template, underwent TCR beta VDJ and CDR3 profiling. TCRdb reprocessed the reads via MiXCR and lists one record per CDR3 protein. In the table there are 95,000 to 150,000 distinct CDR3 sequences, approximately 61% of which are singletons. The CDR3 is 15 residues long. V was pared by 7 bases and J by 2 bases, with 9 bases of the junction left unmatched. CDR1 LGHNA and CDR2 YSLEER come from the germline V gene. Ten or more counts support this clonotype.

Sequenced: sorted CD4+, CD8+, or CD8+CD57+ T cells (not recorded which) from PBMCs. The rearrangement links TRBV4-3 to TRBJ1-1; 8 positions match TRBD1. This receptor was obtained from a human donor with aplastic anemia. CDR3 region: CASTPGTGRNTEAFF. The CDR3 DNA follows: TGCGCCAGCACCCCCGGGACAGGACGTAACACTGAAGCTTTCTTT.